This TCR beta chain was sequenced during a study of CD8 T cells in ankylosing spondylitis. Using its own MiXCR run on the 5' RACE reads, TCRdb lists one record per CDR3 protein. The sample includes under 400,000 distinct CDR3 sequences, roughly 10% seen only once; the top ten take around 10%. In regard to this clonotype: The antigen is not known.

Study results and limitations: Some motif variants had been reported before (in reactive arthritis synovial fluid and blood).

The clonotype comes from a female donor with ankylosing spondylitis or in good health (not recorded which). The sequencing input was blood, either unsorted or a sorted T cell fraction (not recorded which).

The CDR3 nucleotides are TGTGCCATCAGTTTAGGACAGGGGAACCAGCCCCAGCATTTT. This gives the protein CAISLGQGNQPQHF. The chain uses TRBV10-3 and TRBJ1-5; the match to TRBD1 covers 9 bases. Germline V gene data show CDR1 as ENHRY and CDR2 as SYGVKD. The ends lost 5 bases at V and 7 bases at J; junction bases unmatched: 6. This CDR3 is built from 14 residues.